These T cell receptor beta chains were read from a single sample in a study of early T cells in non-severe SARS-CoV-2 infection. TCRdb re-analysed the 5' RACE reads in MiXCR, keeping a single row per CDR3 protein. The sample holds 75,000 to 90,000 distinct CDR3 sequences, about 10% seen once. Sequencing used whole blood, obtained at baseline. The origin of the receptors is an adult who was a healthcare worker with PCR-confirmed SARS-CoV-2 infection or an uninfected control (not recorded which). CDR3s include the opening cysteine and the closing phenylalanine or tryptophan. D genes are given only for firm matches. Not every row has a clone size; where given, it reads once, few, many or a size class.

D gene	clone size	V gene	J gene	CDR3 protein	CDR3 DNA
-	-	TRBV5-1	TRBJ2-3	CASSLARHSTDTQYF	TGCGCCAGCAGCTTGGCGAGACATAGCACAGATACGCAGTATTTT
TRBD2	few	TRBV5-1	TRBJ2-5	CASSLGLPGLAETQYF	TGCGCCAGCAGCTTGGGTCTACCGGGACTAGCGGAGACCCAGTACTTC
-	few	TRBV5-4	TRBJ2-5	CASSSKQTQEETQYF	TGTGCCAGCAGCTCAAAACAAACCCAAGAAGAGACCCAGTACTTC
-	many	TRBV10-3	TRBJ1-2	CAISPTDRYGYTF	TGTGCCATCAGTCCAACAGATCGCTATGGCTACACCTTC
-	-	TRBV28	TRBJ2-7	CASARAPTYEQYF	TGTGCCAGCGCTAGAGCCCCTACCTACGAGCAGTACTTC
-	-	TRBV5-1	TRBJ2-7	CASSLDSPRDEQYF	TGCGCCAGCAGCTTGGATAGCCCCCGGGACGAGCAGTACTTC
-	few	TRBV15	TRBJ2-3	CATSSRVSTDTQYF	TGTGCCACCAGCAGTAGAGTAAGCACAGATACGCAGTATTTT
-	many	TRBV15	TRBJ2-2	CATSLPRTGELFF	TGTGCCACCAGCCTTCCACGAACCGGGGAGCTGTTTTTT
-	few	TRBV13	TRBJ2-7	CASSLAPGPAEVYEQYF	TGTGCCAGCAGCTTAGCCCCCGGGCCTGCGGAGGTATACGAGCAGTACTTC
-	many	TRBV25-1	TRBJ2-2	CASGFPGHQNTGELFF	TGTGCCAGCGGATTTCCGGGACACCAGAACACCGGGGAGCTGTTTTTT
TRBD1	-	TRBV7-2	TRBJ1-6	CASSLSTGGDSPLHF	TGTGCCAGCAGCTTATCAACAGGGGGCGATTCACCCCTCCACTTT
-	many	TRBV4-1	TRBJ2-1	CASSQEVRAPWCEQFF	TGCGCCAGCAGCCAAGAAGTCCGGGCCCCTTGGTGTGAGCAGTTCTTC
TRBD2	few	TRBV7-8	TRBJ2-3	CASSPSGRSDTQYF	TGTGCCAGCAGCCCTAGCGGGAGATCAGATACGCAGTATTTT
TRBD2	-	TRBV11-2	TRBJ2-3	CASSLVRAGGSTDTQYF	TGTGCCAGCAGCTTAGTTCGAGCGGGAGGGAGCACAGATACGCAGTATTTT
-	-	TRBV28	TRBJ2-7	CASTLGVGSKKEQYF	TGTGCCAGCACCTTAGGTGTAGGGAGCAAAAAGGAGCAGTACTTC
TRBD1	few	TRBV27	TRBJ1-2	CASRNAGQIYGYTF	TGTGCCAGCAGAAACGCGGGACAGATCTATGGCTACACCTTC
-	many	TRBV3-1	TRBJ2-7	CASSQVRSSEQYF	TGTGCCAGCAGCCAAGTTCGGAGCTCCGAGCAGTACTTC
-	many	TRBV5-1	TRBJ1-6	CASSFDHGQRTGSPLHF	TGCGCCAGCAGCTTCGATCACGGACAGCGAACCGGTTCACCCCTCCACTTT
-	many	TRBV11-2	TRBJ2-3	CASSLGGVGDTQYF	TGTGCCAGCAGCCTTGGTGGGGTTGGGGATACGCAGTATTTT
TRBD1	-	TRBV7-9	TRBJ1-2	CASSTTDRDTGYGYTF	TGTGCCAGCAGCACCACGGACAGGGATACTGGTTATGGCTACACCTTC
TRBD2	many	TRBV12-3/TRBV12-4	TRBJ2-5	CASSPPGLAGVRDQETQYF	TGTGCCAGCAGTCCCCCCGGACTAGCGGGAGTTCGGGACCAAGAGACCCAGTACTTC
-	-	TRBV5-1	TRBJ2-3	CASSLNLREKTDTQYF	TGCGCCAGCAGCTTGAATTTGAGGGAGAAAACAGATACGCAGTATTTT
TRBD1	-	TRBV27	TRBJ2-6	CASSYTGGTGANVLTF	TGTGCCAGCAGTTATACAGGGGGCACTGGGGCCAACGTCCTGACTTTC
-	many	TRBV10-2	TRBJ2-3	CATQPGDRDTQYF	TGCGCCACTCAACCGGGGGACCGTGATACGCAGTATTTT
-	few	TRBV20-1	TRBJ1-5	CSAIPGTFNQPQHF	TGCAGTGCTATACCCGGGACTTTTAATCAGCCCCAGCATTTT
-	few	TRBV6-1	TRBJ1-5	CASSDSTLSNQPQHF	TGTGCCAGCAGTGATTCGACACTTTCCAATCAGCCCCAGCATTTT
TRBD2	many	TRBV4-1	TRBJ2-1	CASSQMGTSGTPYNEQFF	TGCGCCAGCAGCCAAATGGGGACTAGCGGGACGCCCTACAATGAGCAGTTCTTC
-	-	TRBV29-1	TRBJ2-1	CSVVLRGAGEQFF	TGCAGCGTTGTTTTACGGGGGGCAGGGGAGCAGTTCTTC
-	many	TRBV5-1	TRBJ2-7	CASSLDRSYEQYF	TGCGCCAGCAGCTTGGACCGTTCCTACGAGCAGTACTTC
TRBD2	-	TRBV12-3/TRBV12-4	TRBJ2-7	CASSLPGRASTYEQYF	TGTGCCAGCAGTCTCCCCGGGAGGGCATCTACCTACGAGCAGTACTTC
-	-	TRBV3-1	TRBJ2-5	CASSQEGRQETQYF	TGTGCCAGCAGCCAAGAAGGACGGCAAGAGACCCAGTACTTC
TRBD1	-	TRBV12-3/TRBV12-4	TRBJ2-7	CASSLWTGMNEQYF	TGTGCCAGCAGTTTATGGACAGGAATGAACGAGCAGTACTTC
TRBD2	-	TRBV20-1	TRBJ2-7	CSASPGGEQYF	TGCAGTGCTAGTCCGGGAGGCGAGCAGTACTTC
-	-	TRBV7-9	TRBJ2-1	CASSSGVRRQFF	TGTGCCAGCAGCTCCGGAGTCCGCCGGCAGTTCTTC
TRBD1	few	TRBV30	TRBJ1-4	CAWSPGTGVTTNEKLFF	TGTGCCTGGAGCCCGGGGACAGGGGTTACAACTAATGAAAAACTGTTTTTT
TRBD2	-	TRBV27	TRBJ2-5	CASSLSSGRRGETQYF	TGTGCCAGCAGTTTGTCGAGCGGGAGGAGGGGAGAGACCCAGTACTTC
TRBD1	many	TRBV7-2	TRBJ1-1	CASSPSGTGDTEAFF	TGTGCCAGCAGCCCGTCCGGGACAGGAGACACTGAAGCTTTCTTT
TRBD1	few	TRBV18	TRBJ2-3	CASSLRTGHGTDTQYF	TGTGCCAGCTCACTAAGGACAGGGCATGGGACAGATACGCAGTATTTT
TRBD2	few	TRBV20-1	TRBJ2-7	CSALGTSGYPYEQYF	TGCAGTGCTTTAGGGACTAGCGGTTACCCCTACGAGCAGTACTTC
TRBD1	-	TRBV27	TRBJ1-1	CASRLQGGTEAFF	TGTGCCAGCAGGCTACAGGGGGGCACTGAAGCTTTCTTT
-	-	TRBV6-1	TRBJ1-1	CASVPGQNTEAFF	TGTGCCAGCGTCCCGGGACAGAACACTGAAGCTTTCTTT
TRBD1	-	TRBV5-4	TRBJ1-4	CASSWGQGGNEKLFF	TGTGCCAGCAGCTGGGGACAGGGGGGAAATGAAAAACTGTTTTTT
TRBD2	-	TRBV5-6	TRBJ2-1	CASSSVLAGEASYNEQFF	TGTGCCAGCAGCTCAGTACTAGCGGGGGAAGCTTCCTACAATGAGCAGTTCTTC
TRBD2	-	TRBV20-1	TRBJ2-5	CSAPSGRVETQYF	TGCAGTGCTCCTAGCGGGAGAGTTGAGACCCAGTACTTC
-	few	TRBV6-1	TRBJ2-1	CASRGPGPNEQFF	TGTGCCAGCAGGGGACCGGGACCCAATGAGCAGTTCTTC
-	few	TRBV12-3/TRBV12-4	TRBJ1-1	CASSYRGKGEAFF	TGTGCCAGCAGTTACAGAGGGAAGGGTGAAGCTTTCTTT
-	many	TRBV10-3	TRBJ1-1	CASRAGDEAFF	TGTGCCAGCAGGGCAGGGGATGAAGCTTTCTTT
-	many	TRBV30	TRBJ2-7	CAWSVRGRRGEQYF	TGTGCCTGGAGTGTACGTGGCCGAAGGGGCGAGCAGTACTTC
TRBD2	many	TRBV20-1	TRBJ2-7	CSARDLQGLAGVGEQYF	TGCAGTGCTAGAGATCTGCAAGGCCTAGCGGGAGTAGGGGAGCAGTACTTC
-	-	TRBV12-3/TRBV12-4	TRBJ1-1	CASSLTGQTEAFF	TGTGCCAGCAGTTTGACGGGGCAAACTGAAGCTTTCTTT